The entry below gives a single T cell receptor beta chain sequence along with its context. This sample was taken from a study of PD-L1 blockade in urothelial cancer. V lost 2 bases to trimming and J lost 0 bases; unmatched junction nucleotides: 11. CDR3 length: 19 amino acids. The V gene's germline CDR1 is SGHAT and CDR2 FQNNGV. Assay used: immunoSEQ multiplex PCR; TCRdb lists only in-frame clones, some missing. In the table there are under 55,000 clones, about 88% of which are singletons. As to time point: pretreatment peripheral blood. Sequenced material: PBMCs, taken around atezolizumab (anti-PD-L1) treatment. The sequence derives from a donor at least 40 years old with urothelial cancer. This chain connects TRBV11-2 to TRBJ2-1, with 9 bases matching TRBD2. The CDR3 loop is CASSLRASGAPSSYNEQFF. The CDR3 DNA reads TGTGCCAGCAGCTTAAGGGCTAGCGGGGCCCCAAGCTCCTACAATGAGCAGTTCTTC.